One sample yielded the 20 T cell receptor beta chains listed below, sequenced in a study of cytomegalovirus exposure and HLA in healthy donors. Use of 60 Vbeta and 13 Jbeta primers characterized the PCR. Using immunoSEQ multiplex PCR, the repertoire was profiled, and TCRdb retains in-frame clones only, with some absent. The data hold about 130,000 clones, with roughly four fifths observed a single time. The sample comprised PBMCs. The receptors here all came from a woman in her forties or fifties in good health and CMV-seropositive.

The genes are TRBV12-5 and TRBJ2-1; TRBD2 might be the D (5 bases). Germline CDR1 reads LGHNT; CDR2 reads FRNRAP. The CDR3 has 14 amino acids. Deletions cut 7 bases from V and 8 bases from J, with 18 bases between. The CDR3 sequence: CASVLGGTTDEQFF. The CDR3 bases are TGTGCTAGTGTCCTCGGAGGTACTACGGATGAGCAGTTCTTC.

This clone was recorded a few times. The V call is TRBV4-3, the J call TRBJ2-1; D unclear. V gave up 0 bases and J gave up 10 bases, with 16 bases separating them. This CDR3 comprises 15 residues. The germline V gene encodes CDR1 LGHNA and CDR2 YSLEER. CDR3 in amino acids: CASSQDRDLAREQFF. CDR3 DNA sequence: TGCGCCAGCAGCCAAGACCGCGACTTGGCCCGAGAGCAGTTCTTC.

J is TRBJ1-1 and V is TRBV18; 9 nucleotides line up with TRBD1. The CDR3 covers 13 residues. Germline V gene lookup returns CDR1 KGHSH and CDR2 LQKENI. J lost 7 bases, V lost 5 bases, and 5 bases had no gene match. The CDR3 nucleotides are TGTGCCAGCTCAAGGGACAGGGAGAATGAAGCTTTCTTT. This translates into CASSRDRENEAFF.

The chain joins TRBV7-9 to TRBJ1-5; TRBD1 matches at 9 bases. The CDR3 loop spans 15 amino acids. V shed 3 bases and J 5 bases; nucleotides not matched to a gene: 5. The germline gives CDR1 SEHNR, CDR2 FQNEAQ (reference sequence). The CDR3 loop reads CASSLTGGIDQPQHF. The CDR3 bases are TGTGCCAGCAGCTTGACAGGGGGAATTGATCAGCCCCAGCATTTT. Full variable domain (missing parts from reference TRBV7-9 and TRBJ1-5): DTGVSQNPRHKITKRGQNVTFRCDPISEHNRLYWYRQTLGQGPEFLTYFQNEAQLEKSRLLSDRFSAERPKGSFSTLEIQRTEQGDSAMYLCASSLTGGIDQPQHFGDGTRLSIL.

The chain employs TRBV14 and TRBJ1-4; no reliable D call. The V end lost 2 bases, the J end lost 8 bases, and 9 bases lay between the germline ends. The germline V gene encodes CDR1 SGHDN and CDR2 FVKESK. This CDR3 region has 13 residues. The CDR3 region is CASSQLIAEKLFF. The CDR3, as DNA: TGTGCCAGCAGCCAACTTATCGCGGAAAAACTGTTTTTT.

This clone was seen a single time. J is TRBJ2-5 and V is TRBV7-2; 9 positions agree with TRBD2. Trimming took 1 base from V and 5 from J; bases not matched to a gene: 17. From germline, CDR1 is SGHTA and CDR2 FQGNSA. The CDR3 spans 19 residues. CDR3 sequence reads: CASSLEVWGGGARKETQYF. CDR3 DNA: TGTGCCAGCAGCTTAGAGGTCTGGGGCGGGGGGGCCCGAAAGGAGACCCAGTACTTC.

J is TRBJ2-3 and V is TRBV13, with TRBD2 matching 10 bases. The CDR3 has 15 residues. Germline trimming cut 3 bases from V and 4 bases from J; bases unmatched to any gene: 4. Germline assignment: CDR1 PRHDT and CDR2 FYEKMQ (reference sequence). This CDR3 reads CASSFWLAGADTQYF. The CDR3 DNA is TGTGCCAGCAGCTTCTGGCTAGCGGGGGCAGATACGCAGTATTTT.

The chain combines TRBV18 with TRBJ2-3; 9 positions agree with TRBD1. With V trimmed by 0 bases and J by 6 bases, 7 bases remained unmatched. Germline loops: CDR1 KGHSH, CDR2 LQKENI. The CDR3 spans 16 residues. In DNA form, the CDR3 reads TGTGCCAGCTCACCACCGAGAGGACAGGGGAAGGATACGCAGTATTTT. Translated, it gives CASSPPRGQGKDTQYF.

The rearrangement links TRBV5-1 to TRBJ2-3; 11 bases are a match to TRBD2. In germline, CDR1 is SGHRS, CDR2 YFSETQ. This CDR3 is 16 amino acids long. J lost 7 bases, V lost 3 bases, and 10 bases had no gene match. The CDR3 loop reads CASSSNSGGAVNTQYF. The CDR3 bases are TGCGCCAGCAGCTCCAATAGCGGGGGGGCCGTTAATACGCAGTATTTT. The complete variable domain, with remaining parts taken from reference TRBV5-1 and TRBJ2-3, reads KAGVTQTPRYLIKTRGQQVTLSCSPISGHRSVSWYQQTPGQGLQFLFEYFSETQRNKGNFPGRFSGRQFSNSRSEMNVSTLELGDSALYLCASSSNSGGAVNTQYFGPGTRLTVL.

This chain links TRBV18 with TRBJ2-5; 9 bases are a match to TRBD2. V was pared by 1 base and J by 2 bases, with 14 bases of the junction left unmatched. CDR1 and CDR2 from the germline V gene are KGHSH and LQKENI. The CDR3 consists of 19 residues. CDR3 nucleotide sequence: TGTGCCAGCTCACCACAATTAACGGCGGGGGGGAGCAAACAAGAGACCCAGTACTTC. This encodes CASSPQLTAGGSKQETQYF. Together with reference TRBV18 and TRBJ2-5, the CDR3 gives the full variable domain: NAGVMQNPRHLVRRRGQEARLRCSPMKGHSHVYWYRQLPEEGLKFMVYLQKENIIDESGMPKERFSAEFPKEGPSILRIQQVVRGDSAAYFCASSPQLTAGGSKQETQYFGPGTRLLVL.

This clone was detected only a few times. Its ends do not fully match the called genes, so a read error is possible. This rearrangement joins TRBV4-1 to TRBJ2-1; TRBD1 matches 8 bases. Germline-derived CDR1 and CDR2 are MGHRA and YSYEKL. This CDR3 has 16 amino acids. The chain's CDR3 is CACSPLPGQVNNEQFF. As DNA, the CDR3 is TGCGCCTGCAGCCCTCTCCCGGGACAGGTGAACAATGAGCAGTTCTTC.

The chain links TRBV2 to TRBJ1-2, with D possibly TRBD1 on 6 matching bases. V lost 3 bases and J lost 6, with 17 bases in between. The CDR3 has 15 residues. Germline loops: CDR1 SNHLY, CDR2 FYNNEI. CDR3 sequence (DNA): TGTGCCAGCAGTGATAGGGGGACCCTAAGGGATGGCTACACCTTC. Residues: CASSDRGTLRDGYTF.

The chain combines TRBV4-1 with TRBJ2-7; 7 bases agree with TRBD1. V lost 5 bases, J lost 2 bases, and 9 bases stayed unmatched. Germline V gene data show CDR1 as MGHRA and CDR2 as YSYEKL. The length of the CDR3 is 15 residues. CDR3 DNA: TGCGCCAGCAGCTTAACAACAGGGGACACCTACGAGCAGTACTTC. It yields the protein CASSLTTGDTYEQYF.

V is TRBV5-1 and J is TRBJ1-2, with TRBD1 identical over 7 bases. The CDR3 runs to 16 residues. Germline V gives CDR1 SGHRS, CDR2 YFSETQ. After removal of 0 bases from V and 6 bases from J, the junction contained 11 bases not matched to a gene. The CDR3 DNA follows: TGCGCCAGCAGCTTGGGACAGGGTAATGGGGTTGATGGCTACACCTTC. Translated: CASSLGQGNGVDGYTF. The full variable domain, with the rest looked up from reference TRBV5-1 and TRBJ1-2, is KAGVTQTPRYLIKTRGQQVTLSCSPISGHRSVSWYQQTPGQGLQFLFEYFSETQRNKGNFPGRFSGRQFSNSRSEMNVSTLELGDSALYLCASSLGQGNGVDGYTFGSGTRLTVV.

This clone was counted a few times. The rearrangement uses TRBV6-6 and TRBJ1-1; D perhaps matches TRBD1 (5 bases). The V gene lost 5 bases and the J gene lost 1 base, with 17 bases spanning the gap. This CDR3 spans 16 amino acids. Germline V gene data show CDR1 as MNHNY and CDR2 as SVGAGI (reference sequence). The CDR3 DNA is TGTGCCAGCAGTAACCAGGGTTTTTCAGGGAACACTGAAGCTTTCTTT. It yields the protein CASSNQGFSGNTEAFF.

A single count supports this clone. The rearrangement links TRBV6-6 to TRBJ2-7; D is unclear. The CDR3 consists of 11 residues. Trimming shortened V by 6 bases and J by 6 bases, and 9 bases separated the two germline ends. Germline V CDR1 and CDR2: MNHNY, SVGAGI (reference sequence). In DNA, the CDR3 is TGTGCCAGCAGGAGACACTCCGAGCAGTACTTC. Translated: CASRRHSEQYF.

The genes are TRBV14 and TRBJ1-2; D may be TRBD1 (6 bases). Between the trimmed V and J ends, which lost 8 bases and 4 bases, there was a span of 11 bases. This CDR3 is 12 amino acids long. Germline CDR1 is SGHDN and CDR2 is FVKESK. The chain's CDR3 is CASGWGPYGYTF. DNA of the CDR3: TGTGCCAGCGGCTGGGGGCCCTATGGCTACACCTTC. Using reference TRBV14 and TRBJ1-2 for the parts outside the CDR3, the full variable domain is EAGVTQFPSHSVIEKGQTVTLRCDPISGHDNLYWYRRVMGKEIKFLLHFVKESKQDESGMPNNRFLAERTGGTYSTLKVQPAELEDSGVYFCASGWGPYGYTFGSGTRLTVV.

V and J are TRBV13 and TRBJ2-7, with a possible D match to TRBD1 (5 bases). Germline loops: CDR1 PRHDT, CDR2 FYEKMQ (reference sequence). The ends were cut back, 2 bases at V and 3 bases at J, with 14 bases in the middle. This CDR3 is 15 amino acids long. The CDR3 sequence is CASSLPAGRDYEQYF. The CDR3 DNA is TGTGCCAGCAGCTTACCCGCCGGCAGGGACTACGAGCAGTACTTC.

The CDR3 region is CASSLTTKFGYGYTF. The DNA of the CDR3 is TGTGCCAGCAGCTTGACGACAAAGTTCGGCTATGGCTACACCTTC. V gene TRBV7-2 combines with J gene TRBJ1-2; D is unresolved. This CDR3 contains 15 residues. V was trimmed by 3 bases and J by 4 bases, leaving 15 bases between them. Germline CDR1 reads SGHTA; CDR2 reads FQGNSA.

This sequence joins TRBV19 and TRBJ1-2, with a possible D match to TRBD1 (5 bases). The CDR3 spans 13 residues. CDR1 LNHDA and CDR2 SQIVND come from the germline V gene (reference sequence). Trimming shortened V by 5 bases and J by 8 bases, and 15 bases separated the two germline ends. This CDR3 is CASSAYQGHGYTF. CDR3 bases: TGTGCCAGTAGTGCATATCAGGGTCACGGCTACACCTTC.